Below, 15 T cell receptor beta chains from the same sample are listed, as sequenced in a study of blood T cell repertoires in COVID-19. Generated by immunoSEQ multiplex PCR, the TCRdb table keeps only in-frame clones and is missing some. The table has under 50,000 clones, about 90% seen once. The sample consisted of peripheral blood. All receptors derive from a man between 60 and 70 years old with COVID-19, enrolled during active disease.

The rearrangement joins TRBV5-6 to TRBJ2-1; 10 nucleotides match TRBD1. With 5 bases clipped from V and 10 bases from J, the junction kept 6 bases outside the gene matches. Germline CDR1 SGHDT, CDR2 YYEEEE. The CDR3 runs 13 residues. DNA for the CDR3: TGTGCCAGCAGGAAGGACAGGGGGTGGGAGCAGTTCTTC. It yields the protein CASRKDRGWEQFF.

V usage is TRBV12-3 or TRBV12-4 and J usage is TRBJ2-1, with a tentative D call TRBD2 (5 bases). V was clipped by 2 bases and J by 10 bases, with 9 bases between them. This CDR3 region has 12 residues. The chain's CDR3 is CASSLRPSEQFF. DNA of the CDR3: TGTGCCAGCAGTTTACGACCTAGCGAGCAGTTCTTC.

The chain carries TRBV27 and TRBJ1-6; possible D gene TRBD1, 5 bases. Germline assignment: CDR1 MNHEY and CDR2 SMNVEV (reference sequence). The ends were cut back, 3 bases at V and 9 bases at J, with 18 bases in the middle. This CDR3 region has 16 residues. The CDR3 DNA is TGTGCCAGCAGTTTGGGGCAGGGCGGGATTAGTTCACCCCTCCACTTT. Its protein is CASSLGQGGISSPLHF.

The CDR3 spells CASSPREGFNTIYF. The CDR3 DNA follows: TGTGCCAGCAGCCCGAGGGAGGGCTTCAACACCATATATTTT. The chain recombines TRBV7-8 with TRBJ1-3; no firm D call. This CDR3 has 14 residues. The germline V gene encodes CDR1 SGHVS and CDR2 FQNEAQ. Trimming left V 5 bases short and J 7 bases short, with 15 bases between.

The chain is built from TRBV5-1 and TRBJ2-5, with TRBD2 matching over 7 bases. The CDR3 runs 15 residues. With V trimmed by 1 base and J by 2 bases, 5 bases remained unmatched. Germline-derived CDR1 and CDR2 are SGHRS and YFSETQ. CDR3 sequence (DNA): TGCGCCAGCAGCTTGAGCGGGATGGATCAAGAGACCCAGTACTTC. Translated, it gives CASSLSGMDQETQYF.

V is TRBV5-1 and J is TRBJ2-5; 8 positions match TRBD2. The CDR3 is 15 residues long. Trimming removed 1 base from V and 2 bases from J; junction bases left unmatched: 4. Germline-derived CDR1 and CDR2 are SGHRS and YFSETQ. The CDR3 is CASSLTSGGQETQYF. The CDR3, as DNA: TGCGCCAGCAGCTTGACTAGCGGAGGACAAGAGACCCAGTACTTC.

This chain joins TRBV4-3 and TRBJ2-3; 9 bases line up with TRBD2. This CDR3 is built from 17 residues. CDR1 is LGHNA, CDR2 YSLEER, per germline. J gave up 3 bases and V 0 bases, and 7 bases lay outside the gene matches. The CDR3 loop reads CASSQDYLAGVTDTQYF. The CDR3 bases are TGCGCCAGCAGCCAAGATTATTTAGCGGGAGTGACAGATACGCAGTATTTT.

Only a few counts were recorded for this clone. The chain couples TRBV10-1 to TRBJ2-1, with D tentatively TRBD2 (5 bases). Germline V gene sequence: CDR1 WNHNN, CDR2 SYGVQD (reference sequence). CDR3 length: 11 amino acids. Trimming shortened V by 4 bases and J by 7 bases, and 5 bases separated the two germline ends. CDR3 amino acids: CASSGLNEQFF. CDR3 sequence (DNA): TGCGCCAGCAGTGGACTAAATGAGCAGTTCTTC.

The rearrangement joins TRBV5-1 to TRBJ2-7; D may be TRBD2 (6 bases). The CDR3 loop spans 14 amino acids. Germline CDR1 and CDR2: SGHRS and YFSETQ. V was clipped by 4 bases and J by 7 bases, with 18 bases between them. DNA for the CDR3: TGCGCCAGCAGCGCGGACCTACTGCGGGGTGAGCAGTACTTC. As protein: CASSADLLRGEQYF.

This clone was seen a single time. This chain links TRBV28 with TRBJ2-7, with D perhaps TRBD1 (6 bases). Germline V lookup: CDR1 MDHEN, CDR2 SYDVKM. The V end lost 7 bases, the J end lost 2 bases, and 12 bases lay between the germline ends. CDR3 length equals 13 residues. Here the CDR3 reads CASTTGSAYEQYF. In DNA form, the CDR3 reads TGTGCCAGCACGACAGGTTCGGCCTACGAGCAGTACTTC.

The chain carries TRBV4-2 and TRBJ2-5; TRBD2 agrees at 7 bases. The germline V gene encodes CDR1 LGHNA and CDR2 YNFKEQ. Losses at the gene ends were 4 bases for V and 2 bases for J; bases not matched to a gene: 10. CDR3 length: 16 amino acids. CDR3 sequence (DNA): TGTGCCAGCAGCCGCTCTCCGGGACTAACTCAAGAGACCCAGTACTTC. This gives the protein CASSRSPGLTQETQYF.

The genes are TRBV2 and TRBJ1-2, with D possibly matching TRBD1 (5 bases). This CDR3 is built from 13 residues. CDR1 is SNHLY, CDR2 FYNNEI, per germline. V lost 3 bases and J lost 7, with 12 bases in between. DNA of the CDR3: TGTGCCAGCAGTGATGCAGGGTTGACTGGCTACACCTTC. This codes for CASSDAGLTGYTF.

The J gene is TRBJ1-1, the V gene TRBV6-5; D not resolved. CDR1 MNHEY and CDR2 SVGAGI come from the germline V gene. The CDR3 consists of 13 residues. Trimming shortened V by 5 bases and J by 3 bases, and 10 bases separated the two germline ends. This CDR3 reads CASSRLADTEAFF. The CDR3 DNA reads TGTGCCAGCAGTCGACTAGCTGACACTGAAGCTTTCTTT.

This rearrangement joins TRBV18 to TRBJ2-2; tentative D call: TRBD2 (6 bases). The V gene's germline CDR1 is KGHSH and CDR2 LQKENI. The CDR3 loop spans 16 amino acids. V was pared by 1 base and J by 6 bases, with 15 bases between. The CDR3 nucleotides are TGTGCCAGCTCACCACAACGACTAGAAATATCCGGGGAGCTGTTTTTT. It yields the protein CASSPQRLEISGELFF.

The rearrangement joins TRBV10-3 to TRBJ1-1; no clear D. The CDR3 sequence is 14 residues long. CDR1 is ENHRY, CDR2 SYGVKD, per germline. V lost 1 base to trimming and J lost 0 bases, with 6 bases between them. CDR3 amino acids: CAISEWSLNTEAFF. The DNA for the CDR3 is TGTGCCATCAGTGAGTGGAGTCTGAACACTGAAGCTTTCTTT.